This passage covers 10 T cell receptor beta chains from one sample sequenced in a study of blood T cell repertoires in COVID-19 (dated by TCRdb to 2019 to 2021). Library preparation was by the immunoSEQ multiplex PCR assay. In TCRdb, the immuneACCESS table is reduced to in-frame sequences with V and J assigned. These tables do not hold every clone; where another copy was compared, an unresolved V gene accounts for under half, and the others remain unexplained. Here the sample has about 520,000 clones; 80% to 90% occur a single time. The ten largest make up approximately 3.2% of the sample. Specimen: peripheral blood. The receptors originated from a human donor in a cohort sampled during active COVID-19.

The gene calls are TRBV21-1 and TRBJ2-7; the D segment call TRBD2 is taken from the table without a DNA check. TRBV21-1 is a pseudogene locus. This CDR3 comprises 16 residues. The CDR3 coding sequence is TGTGCCAGCAGCAAAGCCGGGCGGGAGCCCGGCTACGAGCAGTACTTC. Translating it yields CASSKAGREPGYEQYF.

This chain connects TRBV28 to TRBJ1-2; TRBD1 is a possible D gene (5 bases). The CDR3 length is 16 residues. Germline V CDR1 and CDR2: MDHEN, SYDVKM. Trimming removed 5 bases at V and 1 base at J, with 17 bases between. The CDR3 protein is CASSNHGAPLNYGYTF. Written as DNA, the CDR3 is TGTGCCAGCAGTAATCATGGGGCCCCCCTTAACTATGGCTACACCTTC.

The V and J genes are TRBV19 and TRBJ1-5; 7 positions match TRBD1. J lost 4 bases, V lost 5 bases, and 2 bases had no gene match. CDR3 size: 13 residues. Germline lookup yields CDR1 LNHDA and CDR2 SQIVND (reference sequence). The CDR3 region is CASSPGQNQPQHF. The DNA of the CDR3 is TGTGCCAGTAGTCCGGGACAGAATCAGCCCCAGCATTTT.

The chain joins TRBV13 to TRBJ2-7; 10 positions match TRBD2. The V gene's germline CDR1 is PRHDT and CDR2 FYEKMQ (reference sequence). The V gene end was trimmed by 4 bases and the J gene end by 1 base; junction bases not matched to a gene: 4. The CDR3 contains 15 residues. Written as DNA, the CDR3 is TGTGCCAGCAGCTGGCTAGCGGGAGTATCCTACGAGCAGTACTTC. Protein product: CASSWLAGVSYEQYF.

This chain links TRBV28 with TRBJ2-7; a weak D match, TRBD2 (7 bases). With 5 bases removed from V and 4 bases from J, the gap between germline ends came to 15 bases. The CDR3 consists of 14 residues. Germline CDR1 reads MDHEN; CDR2 reads SYDVKM. Written as DNA, the CDR3 is TGTGCCAGCAGTACCCACGGGGGGCAGTACGAGCAGTACTTC. Translation gives CASSTHGGQYEQYF.

Regarding this clone: A read error may account for a junction end that differs from germline. This rearrangement joins TRBV7-2 to TRBJ1-3; 8 nucleotides line up with TRBD1. CDR1 and CDR2 (germline): SGHTA, FQGNSA. This CDR3 is built from 15 residues. The CDR3 spells CASSLATGGGNTIYF. CDR3 coding DNA: TGTGCCAGCAGCCTAGCTACAGGGGGAGGAAACACCATATATTTT.

V and J are TRBV7-9 and TRBJ2-7; maybe TRBD1 (5 bases). V was clipped by 6 bases and J by 4 bases, with 10 bases between them. Germline assignment: CDR1 SEHNR and CDR2 FQNEAQ (reference sequence). This CDR3 has 12 amino acids. DNA for the CDR3: TGTGCCAGCAGTAGTACAGGTTACGAGCAGTACTTC. Its protein product is CASSSTGYEQYF.

J is TRBJ1-2 and V is TRBV10-3, with 7 nucleotides matching TRBD1. Trimming took 8 bases from V and 4 from J; bases not matched to a gene: 10. This CDR3 contains 14 residues. Looked up from germline, CDR1 is ENHRY and CDR2 is SYGVKD. The CDR3 nucleotides are TGTGCCATCGTAACAGGACAGGCACTCTATGGCTACACCTTC. Translation: CAIVTGQALYGYTF.

The chain combines TRBV5-1 with TRBJ1-1; D uncertain. Germline-derived CDR1 and CDR2 are SGHRS and YFSETQ. Trimming removed 1 base from V and 5 bases from J, with 12 bases in between. There are 14 residues in the CDR3. The CDR3: CASSLRRDNTEAFF. The CDR3 nucleotides are TGCGCCAGCAGCTTGCGCCGGGATAATACTGAAGCTTTCTTT.

The chain combines TRBV27 with TRBJ2-5; possible D gene TRBD2, 5 bases. V lost 7 bases, J lost 7 bases, and 10 bases lay in between. The CDR3 spans 11 residues. The germline gives CDR1 MNHEY, CDR2 SMNVEV (reference sequence). CDR3 sequence reads: CASTLEGTQYF. The CDR3 coding sequence is TGTGCCAGCACCCTCGAGGGGACCCAGTACTTC.